The rows below give T cell receptor beta chains drawn from one sample of a study of T-cell memory formation after mild COVID-19. TCRdb fed the 5' RACE reads into MiXCR, producing one record per CDR3 protein. The repertoire consists of more than 300,000 distinct CDR3 sequences, with 13% to 15% occurring once and the leading ten covering around 20%. The sample taken for sequencing was PBMCs or a T cell subset sorted from them (not recorded which). These receptors came from a man between 18 and 29 years old who had mild COVID-19 (a few samples of this study predate the infection). Cell type and time point are not known. Each CDR3 is given with its conserved first and last residue. A D gene is named only where the DNA matches it firmly. Clone size appears in some rows only: once, few, many, or a class for an expanded clone.

d_gene: NA; abundance: NA; v_gene: TRBV14; j_gene: TRBJ2-1; CDR3nt: TGTGCCAGCAGCCAAGGTCAGAGCAATGAGCAGTTCTTC; CDR3aa: CASSQGQSNEQFF
d_gene: TRBD2; abundance: NA; v_gene: TRBV7-9; j_gene: TRBJ2-3; CDR3nt: TGTGCCAGCAGCTCCGGGACTAGCGGGTTGTGGGATACGCAGTATTTT; CDR3aa: CASSSGTSGLWDTQYF
d_gene: TRBD1; abundance: NA; v_gene: TRBV18; j_gene: TRBJ1-4; CDR3nt: TGTGCCAGCTCACCACCAGGGACAGACAATGAAAAACTGTTTTTT; CDR3aa: CASSPPGTDNEKLFF
d_gene: NA; abundance: NA; v_gene: TRBV25-1; j_gene: TRBJ2-5; CDR3nt: TGTGCCAGCAGTGAAGGACTTTGGGTGGGGGAGACCCAGTACTTC; CDR3aa: CASSEGLWVGETQYF
d_gene: NA; abundance: few; v_gene: TRBV6-5; j_gene: TRBJ2-1; CDR3nt: TGTGCCAGCAGCCGACTCAGTTCCCATAATGAGCAGTTCTTC; CDR3aa: CASSRLSSHNEQFF
d_gene: NA; abundance: NA; v_gene: TRBV9; j_gene: TRBJ2-5; CDR3nt: TGTGCCAGCAGCGAGCGACCGTACCAAGAGACCCAGTACTTC; CDR3aa: CASSERPYQETQYF
d_gene: NA; abundance: few; v_gene: TRBV7-2; j_gene: TRBJ1-2; CDR3nt: TGTGCCAGCAGCCAAAAAAACCCCTCCGGCTACACCTTC; CDR3aa: CASSQKNPSGYTF
d_gene: NA; abundance: NA; v_gene: TRBV20-1; j_gene: TRBJ1-5; CDR3nt: TGCAGTGCTAGAGATCTTCAGAGCAATCAGCCCCAGCATTTT; CDR3aa: CSARDLQSNQPQHF
d_gene: TRBD2; abundance: few; v_gene: TRBV28; j_gene: TRBJ2-5; CDR3nt: TGTGCCAGCAGTCCGCGGGGGGGCCTAGGGGAGACCCAGTACTTC; CDR3aa: CASSPRGGLGETQYF
d_gene: TRBD1; abundance: few; v_gene: TRBV29-1; j_gene: TRBJ2-7; CDR3nt: TGCAGCTTCTACGGGCAGGGGGCCTACGAGCAGTACTTC; CDR3aa: CSFYGQGAYEQYF
d_gene: TRBD2; abundance: NA; v_gene: TRBV12-3/TRBV12-4; j_gene: TRBJ2-3; CDR3nt: TGTGCCAGCAGCCCAACTAGCGGGGGGTCAGATACGCAGTATTTT; CDR3aa: CASSPTSGGSDTQYF
d_gene: NA; abundance: NA; v_gene: TRBV4-1; j_gene: TRBJ1-5; CDR3nt: TGCGCCAGCAGCCGCGGCCCTGGCAATCAGCCCCAGCATTTT; CDR3aa: CASSRGPGNQPQHF
d_gene: NA; abundance: few; v_gene: TRBV27; j_gene: TRBJ2-5; CDR3nt: TGTGCCAGCGGAAGGAGGGAGACCCAGTACTTC; CDR3aa: CASGRRETQYF
d_gene: NA; abundance: many; v_gene: TRBV6-5; j_gene: TRBJ1-5; CDR3nt: TGTGCCAGCAGTTACTCGTCCAGGTATAGCAATCAGCCCCAGCATTTT; CDR3aa: CASSYSSRYSNQPQHF
d_gene: NA; abundance: few; v_gene: TRBV18; j_gene: TRBJ1-2; CDR3nt: TGTGCCAGCTCACCACCAGCTAACTATGGCTACACCTTC; CDR3aa: CASSPPANYGYTF
d_gene: TRBD2; abundance: many; v_gene: TRBV25-1; j_gene: TRBJ2-1; CDR3nt: TGTGCCAGCGACACCTTAGCGGGGGGGCTCAATGAGCAGTTCTTC; CDR3aa: CASDTLAGGLNEQFF
d_gene: NA; abundance: once; v_gene: TRBV6-1; j_gene: TRBJ2-5; CDR3nt: TGTGCCAGCAGTGAAGTGGGGGAGGCGACCCAGTACTTC; CDR3aa: CASSEVGEATQYF
d_gene: NA; abundance: few; v_gene: TRBV25-1; j_gene: TRBJ1-5; CDR3nt: TGTGCCAGTGAGGGGGGCCGCAATCAGCCCCAGCATTTT; CDR3aa: CASEGGRNQPQHF
d_gene: NA; abundance: few; v_gene: TRBV7-3; j_gene: TRBJ2-1; CDR3nt: TGTGCCAGCAGCTCACGCAGAAGGGGGGCAGACTACAATGAGCAGTTCTTC; CDR3aa: CASSSRRRGADYNEQFF
d_gene: NA; abundance: few; v_gene: TRBV11-2; j_gene: TRBJ2-5; CDR3nt: TGTGCCAGCAGCTTAGTGGCCAAACAAGAGACCCAGTACTTC; CDR3aa: CASSLVAKQETQYF
d_gene: TRBD2; abundance: NA; v_gene: TRBV6-5; j_gene: TRBJ2-3; CDR3nt: TGTGCCAGCAGCCAGAGCGGGGTGGGTTCAGATACGCAGTATTTT; CDR3aa: CASSQSGVGSDTQYF
d_gene: TRBD2; abundance: many; v_gene: TRBV7-2; j_gene: TRBJ2-3; CDR3nt: TGTGCCAGCAGCTTTAGCGGGGGGGCGGGAGATACGCAGTATTTT; CDR3aa: CASSFSGGAGDTQYF
d_gene: NA; abundance: NA; v_gene: TRBV6-2/TRBV6-3; j_gene: TRBJ1-1; CDR3nt: TGTGCCAGCAGCTTAAGTACAGGGTTCGGTGGAACTGAAGCTTTCTTT; CDR3aa: CASSLSTGFGGTEAFF
d_gene: TRBD1; abundance: NA; v_gene: TRBV2; j_gene: TRBJ2-1; CDR3nt: TGTGCCAGCGGGGACAGGGCCTACAATGAGCAGTTCTTC; CDR3aa: CASGDRAYNEQFF
d_gene: TRBD1; abundance: few; v_gene: TRBV5-1; j_gene: TRBJ2-3; CDR3nt: TGCGCCAGCAGCTTGCCCCAGGGGGAAGATACGCAGTATTTT; CDR3aa: CASSLPQGEDTQYF
d_gene: NA; abundance: NA; v_gene: TRBV7-6; j_gene: TRBJ2-2; CDR3nt: TGTGCCAGCAGCTTAGAACCCCCCCGGCTGGGGACCGGGGAGCTGTTTTTT; CDR3aa: CASSLEPPRLGTGELFF
d_gene: NA; abundance: NA; v_gene: TRBV5-1; j_gene: TRBJ2-2; CDR3nt: TGCGCCAGCAGCAGGGGTACGGGTACCTTCCGGGAGCTGTTTTTT; CDR3aa: CASSRGTGTFRELFF
d_gene: NA; abundance: few; v_gene: TRBV5-1; j_gene: TRBJ2-1; CDR3nt: TGCGCCAGCAGCTCCCAGGGTGCGGGCAATGAGCAGTTCTTC; CDR3aa: CASSSQGAGNEQFF
d_gene: TRBD1; abundance: NA; v_gene: TRBV7-2; j_gene: TRBJ2-4; CDR3nt: TGTGCCAGCAGCGACCGGGACAGGGATGGGGTGTACTTC; CDR3aa: CASSDRDRDGVYF
d_gene: TRBD2; abundance: once; v_gene: TRBV9; j_gene: TRBJ2-3; CDR3nt: TGTGCCAGCAGCGTAGCCAGCGGGGGGGCTGTTGGAGATACGCAGTATTTT; CDR3aa: CASSVASGGAVGDTQYF
d_gene: TRBD1; abundance: NA; v_gene: TRBV20-1; j_gene: TRBJ1-2; CDR3nt: TGCAGTGCTAGCCGGACAGGCACTAACTATGGCTACACCTTC; CDR3aa: CSASRTGTNYGYTF
d_gene: NA; abundance: NA; v_gene: TRBV4-2; j_gene: TRBJ1-5; CDR3nt: TGTGCCAGCAGCCAAGGGCCCTTGAGCAATCAGCCCCAGCATTTT; CDR3aa: CASSQGPLSNQPQHF
d_gene: NA; abundance: few; v_gene: TRBV5-6; j_gene: TRBJ1-2; CDR3nt: TGTGCCAGCAGCCGGCAGGGGCCTAACTATGGCTACACCTTC; CDR3aa: CASSRQGPNYGYTF
d_gene: TRBD2; abundance: NA; v_gene: TRBV7-9; j_gene: TRBJ2-3; CDR3nt: TGTGCCAGCAGCCCAAGACTAGCCCTCACAGATACGCAGTATTTT; CDR3aa: CASSPRLALTDTQYF
d_gene: NA; abundance: NA; v_gene: TRBV28; j_gene: TRBJ1-1; CDR3nt: TGTGCCAGCAGTCCCCCGGGTCTGGCCGACACTGAAGCTTTCTTT; CDR3aa: CASSPPGLADTEAFF
d_gene: TRBD1; abundance: NA; v_gene: TRBV10-3; j_gene: TRBJ2-3; CDR3nt: TGTGCCATCAGCGAGCAGAACAGGGGGCTGGATACGCAGTATTTT; CDR3aa: CAISEQNRGLDTQYF